These 20 T cell receptor beta chains originate from one sample sequenced in a study of T cells in Graves' hyperthyroidism and ophthalmopathy. RNA transcripts served as the template for amplifying TCR beta CDR3 regions. The study used the HTBI primer set for a first-round RT-PCR of the TCR CDR3. MiXCR was run by TCRdb on the multiplex PCR reads, yielding one entry per CDR3 protein. The table includes about 640,000 distinct CDR3 sequences, 20% detected once. Sequencing was performed on blood. The receptors derive from a man aged 25-45 years with Graves' ophthalmopathy.

Many counts were recorded for this clonotype. The chain carries TRBV2 and TRBJ2-1; D unclear. Deletions cut 5 bases from V and 0 bases from J, with 11 bases between. CDR3 size: 15 residues. The germline gives CDR1 SNHLY, CDR2 FYNNEI. CDR3 in amino acids: CASSPDLVSYNEQFF. DNA for the CDR3: TGTGCCAGCAGTCCTGATCTAGTCTCCTACAATGAGCAGTTCTTC.

This chain connects TRBV3-1 to TRBJ1-2; tentative D call: TRBD1 (6 bases). In germline, CDR1 is LGHDT, CDR2 YNNKEL (reference sequence). Deletions cut 3 bases from V and 7 bases from J, with 9 bases between. There are 12 residues in the CDR3. CDR3 nucleotides: TGTGCCAGCAGCCATGGGGGGCCTGGCTACACCTTC. Translating gives CASSHGGPGYTF.

This clonotype was detected many times. The chain has TRBV12-3 or TRBV12-4 and TRBJ1-4; D ambiguous. The CDR3 spans 14 residues. The ends were cut back, 6 bases at V and 8 bases at J, with 16 bases in the middle. CDR3 bases: TGTGCCAGCAGCTCAGTCAGATATGGAGAAAAACTGTTTTTT. It translates to CASSSVRYGEKLFF.

The V gene is TRBV10-3, the J gene TRBJ2-3; 7 bases are shared with TRBD2. Germline CDR1 and CDR2: ENHRY and SYGVKD. The CDR3 extends over 13 amino acids. V lost 5 bases, J lost 2 bases, and 1 base stayed unmatched. The CDR3 region is CAISLADTDTQYF. CDR3 nucleotide sequence: TGTGCCATCAGTCTAGCGGACACAGATACGCAGTATTTT.

The rearrangement uses TRBV29-1 and TRBJ2-1, with TRBD2 identical over 9 bases. The J segment lost 2 bases and the V segment lost 6 bases, leaving 8 bases of the junction unmatched. CDR3 length: 15 residues. Germline assignment: CDR1 SQVTM and CDR2 ANQGSEA. This chain's CDR3 is CSVSPVAGAYNEQFF. DNA of the CDR3: TGCAGCGTAAGCCCTGTAGCGGGGGCCTACAATGAGCAGTTCTTC.

The V gene is TRBV4-3, the J gene TRBJ2-5; 11 nucleotides align to TRBD2. Germline-derived CDR1 and CDR2 are LGHNA and YSLEER. Trimming took 1 base from V and 7 from J; bases not matched to a gene: 8. CDR3 length: 16 amino acids. The CDR3 spells CASSQVLAGGVGTQYF. In DNA form, the CDR3 reads TGCGCCAGCAGCCAAGTTCTAGCGGGAGGAGTAGGGACCCAGTACTTC.

This clonotype showed up many times. The J gene is TRBJ2-7, the V gene TRBV5-1; D not resolved. Trimming cost V 4 bases and J 5 bases, with 13 bases left between them. Per germline, CDR1 SGHRS and CDR2 YFSETQ. The CDR3 length is 13 residues. In nucleotides, the CDR3 is TGCGCCAGCAGCGCCCCGGGCGATCACGAGCAGTACTTC. This encodes CASSAPGDHEQYF.

This clonotype has ten or more counts. The chain employs TRBV20-1 and TRBJ1-1, with 8 positions matching TRBD1. The CDR3 covers 14 residues. V lost 5 bases and J lost 7; bases outside the gene matches: 12. The V gene's germline CDR1 is DFQATT and CDR2 SNEGSKA (reference sequence). The chain's CDR3 is CSAYPTGAGREAFF. CDR3 DNA sequence: TGCAGTGCTTATCCGACAGGGGCGGGGCGTGAAGCTTTCTTT.

This clonotype was seen ten or more times. V gene TRBV2 combines with J gene TRBJ2-1; D ambiguous. The CDR3 extends over 13 amino acids. Germline CDR1 is SNHLY and CDR2 is FYNNEI. Trimming took off 6 bases at V and 4 bases at J, with 10 bases between the two ends. The chain's CDR3 is CASRGMDYNEQFF. DNA of the CDR3: TGTGCCAGCAGGGGGATGGATTACAATGAGCAGTTCTTC.

This clonotype was counted between two and nine times. The chain has TRBV12-3 or TRBV12-4 and TRBJ2-1; possibly TRBD1 for D (6 bases). The CDR3 totals 14 residues. Trimming removed 4 bases at V and 4 bases at J, with 11 bases between. The CDR3 DNA follows: TGTGCCAGCAGTTCCTCTCAGGGGTACAATGAGCAGTTCTTC. Its protein is CASSSSQGYNEQFF.

CDR3 protein: CASSVPDRPSEVNQPQHF. CDR3 DNA sequence: TGTGCCAGTAGTGTTCCGGACAGGCCAAGTGAAGTCAATCAGCCCCAGCATTTT. This chain connects TRBV19 to TRBJ1-5; TRBD1 matches at 7 bases. V was clipped by 5 bases and J by 3 bases; unmatched bases: 16. Germline V gives CDR1 LNHDA, CDR2 SQIVND (reference sequence). The CDR3 contains 18 residues.

This chain connects TRBV6-2 or TRBV6-3 to TRBJ1-1; D is unresolved. The germline V gene encodes CDR1 MNHEY and CDR2 SVGEGT. The V end lost 7 bases, the J end lost 4 bases, and 13 bases lay between the germline ends. CDR3 length: 13 amino acids. For the CDR3, the DNA is TGTGCCAGCACCTCTGAACTGTTCACTGAAGCTTTCTTT. Translating gives CASTSELFTEAFF.

In its sample, this clonotype was seen a few times. This chain links TRBV24-1 with TRBJ2-1, with 8 bases lining up with TRBD2. This CDR3 region has 21 residues. Germline V lookup: CDR1 KGHDR, CDR2 SFDVKD. Unmatched junction bases numbered 19, after V lost 4 bases and J lost 0 bases. In nucleotides, the CDR3 is TGTGCCACCAGTGACTCCAAACTGACTAGCGAGGGATACAGCTCCTACAATGAGCAGTTCTTC. Its protein product is CATSDSKLTSEGYSSYNEQFF.

This chain links TRBV6-1 with TRBJ1-2, with D unclear. CDR1 and CDR2 (germline): MNHNS, SASEGT. V was pared by 8 bases and J by 0 bases, with 10 bases between. CDR3 size: 13 residues. The chain's CDR3 is CASRPGSNYGYTF. The CDR3, as DNA: TGTGCCAGCCGGCCCGGATCTAACTATGGCTACACCTTC.

This chain joins TRBV7-2 and TRBJ2-2, with TRBD1 matching 8 bases. Germline loops: CDR1 SGHTA, CDR2 FQGNSA. J was trimmed by 7 bases and V by 5 bases; bases with no gene match: 12. The CDR3 totals 16 residues. The CDR3 bases are TGTGCCAGCAGCCAAGTGGAACGGACAGGGAACGGGGAGCTGTTTTTT. Translated: CASSQVERTGNGELFF. The whole variable domain, filled in from reference TRBV7-2 and TRBJ2-2, reads GAGVSQSPSNKVTEKGKDVELRCDPISGHTALYWYRQSLGQGLEFLIYFQGNSAPDKSGLPSDRFSAERTGGSVSTLTIQRTQQEDSAVYLCASSQVERTGNGELFFGEGSRLTVL.

The gene calls are TRBV2 and TRBJ2-2; tentative D call: TRBD2 (6 bases). Looked up from germline, CDR1 is SNHLY and CDR2 is FYNNEI. V dropped 6 bases and J dropped 2 bases, with 13 bases sitting between them. This CDR3 comprises 15 residues. For the CDR3, the DNA is TGTGCCAGCAGAAATGGGAGGCCAAACACCGGGGAGCTGTTTTTT. Protein product: CASRNGRPNTGELFF.

This clonotype has a handful of counts. The chain couples TRBV2 to TRBJ2-7; D is perhaps TRBD2 (5 bases). Trimming removed 7 bases from V and 3 bases from J, with 22 bases in between. CDR3 size: 16 residues. Germline V CDR1 and CDR2: SNHLY, FYNNEI. The CDR3 bases are TGTGCCAGCACCCCCCGTGCACTCGTCGACTACTACGAGCAGTACTTC. It is translated as CASTPRALVDYYEQYF.

As for this clonotype: The junction shows a germline mismatch at one end, possibly a read error. V gene TRBV6-1 combines with J gene TRBJ2-7; TRBD1 aligns across 8 bases. The CDR3 covers 14 residues. The germline V gene has CDR1 MNHNS and CDR2 SASEGT. This CDR3 is CAISETGTGYEQYF. In DNA form, the CDR3 reads TGTGCCATCAGTGAAACCGGGACAGGATACGAGCAGTACTTC.

This clonotype was picked up many times. The chain uses TRBV18 and TRBJ1-1; D is possibly TRBD1 (6 bases). V lost 6 bases and J lost 0, with 11 bases in between. The CDR3 length is 14 residues. The germline V gene has CDR1 KGHSH and CDR2 LQKENI. As DNA, the CDR3 is TGTGCCAGCTCGCCCGACAGGATGAACACTGAAGCTTTCTTT. It yields the protein CASSPDRMNTEAFF. Based on the CDR3 plus reference TRBV18 and TRBJ1-1, the full variable domain is NAGVMQNPRHLVRRRGQEARLRCSPMKGHSHVYWYRQLPEEGLKFMVYLQKENIIDESGMPKERFSAEFPKEGPSILRIQQVVRGDSAAYFCASSPDRMNTEAFFGQGTRLTVV.

This clonotype was detected a few times. The V and J genes are TRBV24-1 and TRBJ2-5; D is perhaps TRBD2 (6 bases). There are 13 residues in the CDR3. Per germline, CDR1 KGHDR and CDR2 SFDVKD. Trimming removed 9 bases at V and 1 base at J, with 11 bases between. The DNA for the CDR3 is TGTGCCACCGGGGACTCGCTCCAAGAGACCCAGTACTTC. Its translation is CATGDSLQETQYF.